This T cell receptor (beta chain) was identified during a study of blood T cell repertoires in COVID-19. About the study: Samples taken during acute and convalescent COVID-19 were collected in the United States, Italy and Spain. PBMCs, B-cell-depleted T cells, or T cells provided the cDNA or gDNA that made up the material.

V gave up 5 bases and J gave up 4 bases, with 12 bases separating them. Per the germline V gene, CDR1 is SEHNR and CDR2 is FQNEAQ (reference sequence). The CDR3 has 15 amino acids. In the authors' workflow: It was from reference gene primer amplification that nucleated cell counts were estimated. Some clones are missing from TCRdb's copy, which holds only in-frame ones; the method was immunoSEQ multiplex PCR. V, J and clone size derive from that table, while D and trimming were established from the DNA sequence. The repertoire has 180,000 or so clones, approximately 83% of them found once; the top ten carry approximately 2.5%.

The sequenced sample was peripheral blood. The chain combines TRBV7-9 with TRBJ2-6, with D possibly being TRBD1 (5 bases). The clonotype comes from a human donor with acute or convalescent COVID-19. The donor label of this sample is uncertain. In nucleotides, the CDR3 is TGTGCCAGCAGCAAGCAGGGTTCGGGGGCCAACGTCCTGACTTTC. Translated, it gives CASSKQGSGANVLTF.